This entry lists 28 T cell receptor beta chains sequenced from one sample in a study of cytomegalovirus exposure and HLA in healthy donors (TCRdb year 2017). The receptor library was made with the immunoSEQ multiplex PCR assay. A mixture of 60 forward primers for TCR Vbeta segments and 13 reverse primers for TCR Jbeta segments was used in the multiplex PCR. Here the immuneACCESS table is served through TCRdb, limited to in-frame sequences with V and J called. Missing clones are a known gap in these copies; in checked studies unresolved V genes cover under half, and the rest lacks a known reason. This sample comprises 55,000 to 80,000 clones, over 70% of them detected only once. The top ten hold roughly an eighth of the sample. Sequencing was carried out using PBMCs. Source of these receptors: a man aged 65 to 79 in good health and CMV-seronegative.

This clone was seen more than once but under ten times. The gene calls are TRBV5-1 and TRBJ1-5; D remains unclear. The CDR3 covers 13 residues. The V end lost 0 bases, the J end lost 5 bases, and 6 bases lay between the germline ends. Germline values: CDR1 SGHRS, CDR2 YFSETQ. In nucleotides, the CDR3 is TGCGCCAGCAGCTTGGGAACTGATCAGCCCCAGCATTTT. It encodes CASSLGTDQPQHF. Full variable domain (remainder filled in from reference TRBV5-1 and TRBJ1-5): KAGVTQTPRYLIKTRGQQVTLSCSPISGHRSVSWYQQTPGQGLQFLFEYFSETQRNKGNFPGRFSGRQFSNSRSEMNVSTLELGDSALYLCASSLGTDQPQHFGDGTRLSIL.

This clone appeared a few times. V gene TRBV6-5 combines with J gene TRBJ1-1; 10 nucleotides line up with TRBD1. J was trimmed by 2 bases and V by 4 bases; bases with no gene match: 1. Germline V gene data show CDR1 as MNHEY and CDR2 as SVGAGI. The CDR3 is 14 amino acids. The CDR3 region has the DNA TGTGCCAGCAGTTGGGACAGGGGAAACACTGAAGCTTTCTTT. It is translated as CASSWDRGNTEAFF.

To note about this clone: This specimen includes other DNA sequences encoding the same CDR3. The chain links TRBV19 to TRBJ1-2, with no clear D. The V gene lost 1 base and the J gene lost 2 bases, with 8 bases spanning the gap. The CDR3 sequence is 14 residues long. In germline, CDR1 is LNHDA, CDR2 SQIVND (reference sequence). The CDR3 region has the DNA TGTGCCAGTAGTATAGGCGGGAAGAACTATGGCTACACCTTC. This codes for CASSIGGKNYGYTF.

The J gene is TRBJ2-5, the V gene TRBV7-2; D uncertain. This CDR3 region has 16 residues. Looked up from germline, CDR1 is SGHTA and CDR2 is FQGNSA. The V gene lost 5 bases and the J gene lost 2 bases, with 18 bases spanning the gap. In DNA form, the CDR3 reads TGTGCCAGCAGCCTCTCCCGTCGGTCCCCACAAGAGACCCAGTACTTC. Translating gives CASSLSRRSPQETQYF.

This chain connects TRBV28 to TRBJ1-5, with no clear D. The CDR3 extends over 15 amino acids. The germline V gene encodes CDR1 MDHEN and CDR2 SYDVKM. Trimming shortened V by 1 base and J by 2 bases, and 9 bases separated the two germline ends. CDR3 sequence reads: CASSLFFRGNQPQHF. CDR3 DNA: TGTGCCAGCAGTTTATTTTTCCGAGGCAATCAGCCCCAGCATTTT.

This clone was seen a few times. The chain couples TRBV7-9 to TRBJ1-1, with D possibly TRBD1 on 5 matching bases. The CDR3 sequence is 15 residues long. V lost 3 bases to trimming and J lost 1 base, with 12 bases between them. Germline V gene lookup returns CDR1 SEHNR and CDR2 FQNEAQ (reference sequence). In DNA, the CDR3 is TGTGCCAGCAGCTTCGCGGGACGGAGGAACACTGAAGCTTTCTTT. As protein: CASSFAGRRNTEAFF.

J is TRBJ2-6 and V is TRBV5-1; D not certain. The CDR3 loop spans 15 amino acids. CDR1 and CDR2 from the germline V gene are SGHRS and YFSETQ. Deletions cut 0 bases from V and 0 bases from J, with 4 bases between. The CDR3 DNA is TGCGCCAGCAGCTTGGAGAGCTCTGGGGCCAACGTCCTGACTTTC. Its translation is CASSLESSGANVLTF. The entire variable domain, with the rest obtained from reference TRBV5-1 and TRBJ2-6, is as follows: KAGVTQTPRYLIKTRGQQVTLSCSPISGHRSVSWYQQTPGQGLQFLFEYFSETQRNKGNFPGRFSGRQFSNSRSEMNVSTLELGDSALYLCASSLESSGANVLTFGAGSRLTVL.

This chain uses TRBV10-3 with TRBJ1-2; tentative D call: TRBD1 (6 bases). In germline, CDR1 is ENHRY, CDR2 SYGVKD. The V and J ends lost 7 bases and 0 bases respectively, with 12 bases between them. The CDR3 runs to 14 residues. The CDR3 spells CAIMGDTTNYGYTF. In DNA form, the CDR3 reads TGTGCCATCATGGGGGACACAACTAACTATGGCTACACCTTC.

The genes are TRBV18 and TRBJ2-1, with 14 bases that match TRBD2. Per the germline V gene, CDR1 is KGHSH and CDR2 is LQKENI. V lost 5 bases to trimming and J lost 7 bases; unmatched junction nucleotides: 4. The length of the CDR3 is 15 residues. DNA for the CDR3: TGTGCCAGCTCAAGACTAGCGGGGGGGCCGAATGAGCAGTTCTTC. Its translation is CASSRLAGGPNEQFF.

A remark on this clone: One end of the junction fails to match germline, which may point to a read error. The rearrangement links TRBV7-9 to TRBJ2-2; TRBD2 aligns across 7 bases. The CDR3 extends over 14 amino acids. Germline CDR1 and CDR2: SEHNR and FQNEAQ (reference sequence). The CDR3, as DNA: TGTTCCAGCAGCCCACTGGGACTAACCGGGGAGCTGTTTTTT. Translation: CSSSPLGLTGELFF.

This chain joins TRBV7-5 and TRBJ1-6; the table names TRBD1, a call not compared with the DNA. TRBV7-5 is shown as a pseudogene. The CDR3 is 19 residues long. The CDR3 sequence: CARSLVCGAVTSYNSPLHF. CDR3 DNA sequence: TGTGCCAGAAGCTTAGTGTGTGGGGCAGTCACCTCCTATAATTCACCCCTCCACTTT.

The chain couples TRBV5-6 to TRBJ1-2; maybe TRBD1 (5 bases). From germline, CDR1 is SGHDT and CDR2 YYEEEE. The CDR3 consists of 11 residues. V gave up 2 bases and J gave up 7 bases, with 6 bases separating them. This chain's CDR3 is CASSFQGGYTF. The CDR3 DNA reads TGTGCCAGCAGCTTTCAGGGTGGCTACACCTTC. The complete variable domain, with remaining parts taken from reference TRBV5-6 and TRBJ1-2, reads DAGVTQSPTHLIKTRGQQVTLRCSPKSGHDTVSWYQQALGQGPQFIFQYYEEEERQRGNFPDRFSGHQFPNYSSELNVNALLLGDSALYLCASSFQGGYTFGSGTRLTVV.

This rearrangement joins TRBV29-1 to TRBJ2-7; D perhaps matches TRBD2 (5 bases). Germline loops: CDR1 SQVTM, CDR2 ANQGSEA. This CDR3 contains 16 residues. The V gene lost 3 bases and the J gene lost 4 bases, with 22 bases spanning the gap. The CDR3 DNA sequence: TGCAGCGTTGAGATCCCTAGGCACGAGGGTTCGTACGAGCAGTACTTC. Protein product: CSVEIPRHEGSYEQYF.

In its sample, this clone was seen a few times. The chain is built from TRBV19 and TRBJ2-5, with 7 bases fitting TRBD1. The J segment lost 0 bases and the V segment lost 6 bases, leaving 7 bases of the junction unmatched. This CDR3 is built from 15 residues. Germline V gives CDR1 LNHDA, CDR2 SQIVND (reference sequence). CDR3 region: CASSDSTGNQETQYF. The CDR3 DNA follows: TGTGCCAGTAGCGATTCGACAGGGAACCAAGAGACCCAGTACTTC.

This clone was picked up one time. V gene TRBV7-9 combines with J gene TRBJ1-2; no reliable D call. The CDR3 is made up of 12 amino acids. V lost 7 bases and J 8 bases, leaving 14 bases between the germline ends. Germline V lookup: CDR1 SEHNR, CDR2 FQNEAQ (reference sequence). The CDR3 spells CASNLEMEGYTF. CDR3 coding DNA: TGTGCCAGCAACTTGGAAATGGAGGGCTACACCTTC.

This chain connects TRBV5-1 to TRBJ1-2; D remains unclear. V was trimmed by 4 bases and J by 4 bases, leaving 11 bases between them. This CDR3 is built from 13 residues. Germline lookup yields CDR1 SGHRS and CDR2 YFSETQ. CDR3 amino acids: CASSPVPAYGYTF. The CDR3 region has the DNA TGCGCCAGCAGCCCGGTGCCTGCCTATGGCTACACCTTC.

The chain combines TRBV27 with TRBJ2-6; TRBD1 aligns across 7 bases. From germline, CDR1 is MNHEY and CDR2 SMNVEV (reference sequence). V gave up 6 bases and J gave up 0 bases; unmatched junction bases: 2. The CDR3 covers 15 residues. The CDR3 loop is CASRAGGSGANVLTF. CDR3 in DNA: TGTGCCAGCAGGGCAGGGGGCTCTGGGGCCAACGTCCTGACTTTC. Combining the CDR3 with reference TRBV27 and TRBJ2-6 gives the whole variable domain EAQVTQNPRYLITVTGKKLTVTCSQNMNHEYMSWYRQDPGLGLRQIYYSMNVEVTDKGDVPEGYKVSRKEKRNFPLILESPSPNQTSLYFCASRAGGSGANVLTFGAGSRLTVL.

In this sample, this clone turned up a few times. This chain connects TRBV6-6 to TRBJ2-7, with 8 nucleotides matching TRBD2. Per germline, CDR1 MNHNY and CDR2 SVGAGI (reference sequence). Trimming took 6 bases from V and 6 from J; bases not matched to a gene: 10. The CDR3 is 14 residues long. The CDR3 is CASRAPGLVSEQYF. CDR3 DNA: TGTGCCAGCAGAGCCCCGGGACTAGTTAGCGAGCAGTACTTC.

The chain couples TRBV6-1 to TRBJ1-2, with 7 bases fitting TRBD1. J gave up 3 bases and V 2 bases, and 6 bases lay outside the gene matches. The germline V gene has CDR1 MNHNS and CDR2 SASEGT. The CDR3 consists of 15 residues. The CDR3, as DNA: TGTGCCAGCAGTGAATTCCTACAGGGGTACTATGGCTACACCTTC. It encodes CASSEFLQGYYGYTF.

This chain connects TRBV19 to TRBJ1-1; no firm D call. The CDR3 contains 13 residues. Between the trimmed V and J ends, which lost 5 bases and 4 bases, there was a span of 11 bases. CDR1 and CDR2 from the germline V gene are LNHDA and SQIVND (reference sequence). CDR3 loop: CASSRSPVTEAFF. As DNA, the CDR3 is TGTGCCAGTAGTCGATCTCCAGTCACTGAAGCTTTCTTT.

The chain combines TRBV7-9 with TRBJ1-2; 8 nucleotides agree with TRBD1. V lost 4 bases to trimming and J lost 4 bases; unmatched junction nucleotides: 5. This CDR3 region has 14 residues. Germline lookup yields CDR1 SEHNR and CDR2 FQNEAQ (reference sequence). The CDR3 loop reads CASSSETGGYGYTF. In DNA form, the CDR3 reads TGTGCCAGCAGCTCGGAAACAGGGGGCTATGGCTACACCTTC.

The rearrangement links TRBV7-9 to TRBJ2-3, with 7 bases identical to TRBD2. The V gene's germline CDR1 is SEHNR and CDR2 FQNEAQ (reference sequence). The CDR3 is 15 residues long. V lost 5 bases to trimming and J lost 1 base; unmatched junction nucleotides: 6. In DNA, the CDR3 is TGTGCCAGCAGCCCTGGACTAGAGGGCACAGATACGCAGTATTTT. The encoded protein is CASSPGLEGTDTQYF.

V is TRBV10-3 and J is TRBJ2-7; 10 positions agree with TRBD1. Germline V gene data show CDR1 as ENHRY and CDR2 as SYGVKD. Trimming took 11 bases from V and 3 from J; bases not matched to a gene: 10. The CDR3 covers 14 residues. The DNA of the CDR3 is TGTGCCGCATCAATGGGACAGGGGCTCTACGAGCAGTACTTC. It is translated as CAASMGQGLYEQYF.

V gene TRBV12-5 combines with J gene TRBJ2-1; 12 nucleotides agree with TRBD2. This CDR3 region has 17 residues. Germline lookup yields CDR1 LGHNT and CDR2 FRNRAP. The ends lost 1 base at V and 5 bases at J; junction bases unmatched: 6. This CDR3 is CASGLAATSGSNNEQFF. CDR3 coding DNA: TGTGCTAGTGGTTTGGCGGCGACTAGCGGGAGCAACAATGAGCAGTTCTTC.

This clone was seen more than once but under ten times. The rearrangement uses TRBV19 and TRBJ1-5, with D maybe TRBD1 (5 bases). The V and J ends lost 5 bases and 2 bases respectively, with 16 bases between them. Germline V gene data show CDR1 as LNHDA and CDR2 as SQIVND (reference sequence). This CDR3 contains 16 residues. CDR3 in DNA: TGTGCCAGTAGTCGCCGGACATTGTCCCGCAATCAGCCCCAGCATTTT. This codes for CASSRRTLSRNQPQHF. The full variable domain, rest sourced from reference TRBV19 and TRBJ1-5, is DGGITQSPKYLFRKEGQNVTLSCEQNLNHDAMYWYRQDPGQGLRLIYYSQIVNDFQKGDIAEGYSVSREKKESFPLTVTSAQKNPTAFYLCASSRRTLSRNQPQHFGDGTRLSIL.

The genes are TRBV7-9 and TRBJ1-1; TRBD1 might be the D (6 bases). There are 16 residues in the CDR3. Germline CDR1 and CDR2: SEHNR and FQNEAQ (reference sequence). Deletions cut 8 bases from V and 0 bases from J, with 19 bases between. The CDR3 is CASAPGGAQLNTEAFF. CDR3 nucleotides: TGTGCCAGCGCCCCGGGGGGGGCACAATTGAACACTGAAGCTTTCTTT.

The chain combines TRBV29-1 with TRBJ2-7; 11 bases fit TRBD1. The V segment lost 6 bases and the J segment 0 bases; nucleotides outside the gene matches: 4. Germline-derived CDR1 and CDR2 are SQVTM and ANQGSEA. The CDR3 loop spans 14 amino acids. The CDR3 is CSVGGTGGSYEQYF. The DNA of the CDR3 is TGCAGCGTCGGTGGGACAGGGGGCTCCTACGAGCAGTACTTC.

The CDR3 is CASSIVSQGQETQYF. The CDR3 DNA follows: TGTGCCAGTAGTATAGTCTCGCAGGGTCAGGAGACCCAGTACTTC. The J gene is TRBJ2-5, the V gene TRBV19, with D possibly TRBD1 on 5 matching bases. Per germline, CDR1 LNHDA and CDR2 SQIVND (reference sequence). V gave up 1 base and J gave up 5 bases, with 14 bases separating them. This CDR3 is built from 15 residues. The variable domain in full, with the rest retrieved from reference TRBV19 and TRBJ2-5, is DGGITQSPKYLFRKEGQNVTLSCEQNLNHDAMYWYRQDPGQGLRLIYYSQIVNDFQKGDIAEGYSVSREKKESFPLTVTSAQKNPTAFYLCASSIVSQGQETQYFGPGTRLLVL.